What follows describes a single TCR beta chain. From germline, CDR1 is MNHEY and CDR2 SVGAGI. The CDR3 is 15 residues long. V lost 6 bases and J lost 4; bases outside the gene matches: 6. Original analysis: Amplification of reference gene primers provided the estimated nucleated cell counts. Profiling relied on immunoSEQ multiplex PCR, and the TCRdb table lists in-frame clones only, not all of them. The DNA gave D and trimming, while V, J and clone size come from that table. The sample lists roughly 250,000 clones, around 90% occurring once. The sample belongs to a study of blood T cell repertoires in COVID-19.

This sequence joins TRBV6-5 and TRBJ2-1; TRBD2 aligns across 10 bases. The clonotype was recovered from a woman aged 50 to 65 who had recovered from COVID-19. The sequencing sample was made of PBMCs or T cells enriched from blood (not recorded which). CDR3 sequence (DNA): TGTGCCAGCAGCCGTGGGGGACTAGCGTACAATGAGCAGTTCTTC. Protein sequence: CASSRGGLAYNEQFF.